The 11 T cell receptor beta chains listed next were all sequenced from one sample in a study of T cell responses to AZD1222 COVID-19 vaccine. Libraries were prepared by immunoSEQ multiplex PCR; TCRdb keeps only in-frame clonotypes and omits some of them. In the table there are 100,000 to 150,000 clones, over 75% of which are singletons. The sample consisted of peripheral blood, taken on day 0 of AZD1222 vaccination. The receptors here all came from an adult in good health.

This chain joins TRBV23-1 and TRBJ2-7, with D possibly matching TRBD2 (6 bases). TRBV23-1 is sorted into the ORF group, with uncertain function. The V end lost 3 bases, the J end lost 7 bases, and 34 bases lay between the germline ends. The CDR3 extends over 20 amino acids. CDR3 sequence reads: CASSQPGLVILSRIGVEQYF. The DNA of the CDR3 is TGCGCCAGCAGTCAGCCGGGACTGGTGATATTAAGCAGAATAGGAGTTGAGCAGTACTTC.

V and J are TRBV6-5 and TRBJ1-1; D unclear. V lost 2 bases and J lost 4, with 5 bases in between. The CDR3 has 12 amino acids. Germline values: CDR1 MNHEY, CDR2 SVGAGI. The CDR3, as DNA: TGTGCCAGCAGTTACGACATCACTGAAGCTTTCTTT. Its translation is CASSYDITEAFF.

The CDR3 coding sequence is TGTGCCAGCAGCTTACCAGGGGAACCCCTCCACTTT. Translation gives CASSLPGEPLHF. This sequence joins TRBV7-3 and TRBJ1-6, with D perhaps TRBD1 (6 bases). The germline CDR1 and CDR2 sequences are SGHTA and FQGTGA. The CDR3 runs 12 residues. V was pared by 2 bases and J by 12 bases, with 8 bases between.

The CDR3 protein is CASSVVPGYEQYF. The CDR3 region has the DNA TGTGCCAGCAGCGTAGTACCTGGCTACGAGCAGTACTTC. This sequence joins TRBV9 and TRBJ2-7; D is uncertain. The CDR3 length is 13 residues. V dropped 0 bases and J dropped 3 bases, with 7 bases sitting between them. Germline V gives CDR1 SGDLS, CDR2 YYNGEE.

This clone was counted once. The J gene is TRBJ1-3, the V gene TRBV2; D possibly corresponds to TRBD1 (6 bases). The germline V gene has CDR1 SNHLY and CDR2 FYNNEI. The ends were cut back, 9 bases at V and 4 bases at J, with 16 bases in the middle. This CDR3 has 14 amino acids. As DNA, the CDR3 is TGTGCCAGTGGAGGGGGGCAGGCGGGAAACACCATATATTTT. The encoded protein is CASGGGQAGNTIYF.

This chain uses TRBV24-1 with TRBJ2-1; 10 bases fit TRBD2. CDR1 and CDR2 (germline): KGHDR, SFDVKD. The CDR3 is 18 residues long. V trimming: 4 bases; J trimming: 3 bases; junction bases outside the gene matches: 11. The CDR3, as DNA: TGTGCCACCAGTGACTCCCGGACTAGCGGCCATCACTACAATGAGCAGTTCTTC. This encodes CATSDSRTSGHHYNEQFF.

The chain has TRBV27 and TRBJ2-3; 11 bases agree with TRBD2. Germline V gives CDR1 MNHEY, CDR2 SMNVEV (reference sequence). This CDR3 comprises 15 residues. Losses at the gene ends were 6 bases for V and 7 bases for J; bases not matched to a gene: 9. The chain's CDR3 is CASRALAGGLNTQYF. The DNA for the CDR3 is TGTGCCAGCAGGGCCCTAGCGGGAGGTTTAAATACGCAGTATTTT.

The CDR3 is CASSLYAGNYGYTF. The CDR3 coding sequence is TGTGCCAGCAGCTTATATGCAGGCAACTATGGCTACACCTTC. The rearrangement joins TRBV7-2 to TRBJ1-2, with D unresolved. V lost 2 bases to trimming and J lost 2 bases, with 9 bases between them. The CDR3 has 14 amino acids. From germline, CDR1 is SGHTA and CDR2 FQGNSA. The full variable domain, completed using reference TRBV7-2 and TRBJ1-2, is GAGVSQSPSNKVTEKGKDVELRCDPISGHTALYWYRQSLGQGLEFLIYFQGNSAPDKSGLPSDRFSAERTGGSVSTLTIQRTQQEDSAVYLCASSLYAGNYGYTFGSGTRLTVV.

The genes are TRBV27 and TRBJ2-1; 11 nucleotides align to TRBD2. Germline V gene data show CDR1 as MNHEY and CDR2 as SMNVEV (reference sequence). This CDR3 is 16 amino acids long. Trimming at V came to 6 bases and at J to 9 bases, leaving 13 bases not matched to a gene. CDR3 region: CASSPLLAGVAVEQFF. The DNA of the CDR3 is TGTGCCAGCAGCCCACTACTAGCGGGAGTCGCGGTTGAGCAGTTCTTC.

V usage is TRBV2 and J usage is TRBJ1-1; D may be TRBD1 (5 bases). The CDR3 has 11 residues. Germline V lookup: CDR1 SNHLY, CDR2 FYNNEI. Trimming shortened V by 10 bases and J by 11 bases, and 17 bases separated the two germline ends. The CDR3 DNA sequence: TGTGCCACCAAGGGCCCGAGGGGCGCTTTCTTT. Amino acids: CATKGPRGAFF.

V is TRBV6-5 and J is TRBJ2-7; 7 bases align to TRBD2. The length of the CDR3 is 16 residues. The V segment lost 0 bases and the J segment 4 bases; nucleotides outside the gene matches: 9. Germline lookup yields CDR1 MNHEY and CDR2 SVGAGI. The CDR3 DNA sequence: TGTGCCAGCAGTTACTCCCCGGGCGGGAGTGGATACGAGCAGTACTTC. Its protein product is CASSYSPGGSGYEQYF.